The 26 T cell receptor beta chains below all came from one sample that was sequenced in a study of blood T cell repertoires in COVID-19. Libraries were prepared by immunoSEQ multiplex PCR; TCRdb keeps only in-frame clonotypes and omits some of them. This table has a few hundred thousand clones, about 90% appearing once. The specimen sequenced was PBMCs or T cells enriched from blood (not recorded which). These receptors were obtained from a human donor in a cohort exposed to, infected with or recovered from COVID-19 (not recorded which). The donor label of this sample is uncertain.

This chain links TRBV6-5 with TRBJ1-2; 7 bases match TRBD1. CDR3 size: 15 residues. Germline V CDR1 and CDR2: MNHEY, SVGAGI. The trim removed 6 bases at V and 3 bases at J, leaving 10 bases unmatched. For the CDR3, the DNA is TGTGCCAGCAGGGGTAGTTCGGGACAGCACTATGGCTACACCTTC. This encodes CASRGSSGQHYGYTF.

V usage is TRBV4-3 and J usage is TRBJ1-6; D unresolved. The V and J ends lost 0 bases and 7 bases respectively, with 10 bases between them. The CDR3 runs 15 residues. Germline V gene sequence: CDR1 LGHNA, CDR2 YSLEER. CDR3 in DNA: TGCGCCAGCAGCCAAGATACGACGGAGAATTCACCCCTCCACTTT. Translation: CASSQDTTENSPLHF.

The rearrangement joins TRBV5-1 to TRBJ1-5, with 10 bases fitting TRBD1. V lost 0 bases to trimming and J lost 8 bases; unmatched junction nucleotides: 14. The germline CDR1 and CDR2 sequences are SGHRS and YFSETQ. This CDR3 contains 18 residues. CDR3 amino acids: CASSLDPPRTGGIEPQHF. The CDR3 bases are TGCGCCAGCAGCTTGGACCCTCCTAGGACAGGGGGGATTGAGCCCCAGCATTTT.

V gene TRBV7-9 combines with J gene TRBJ1-6; D is ambiguous. CDR1 is SEHNR, CDR2 FQNEAQ, per germline (reference sequence). V lost 4 bases and J lost 9, with 13 bases in between. This CDR3 contains 14 residues. CDR3 loop: CASSSEGSGSPLHF. The CDR3 nucleotides read TGTGCCAGCAGCTCAGAGGGTTCGGGTTCACCCCTCCACTTT.

With respect to this clone: The sample carries other DNA sequences with the same CDR3. This chain joins TRBV19 and TRBJ1-3; D is uncertain. Germline V gives CDR1 LNHDA, CDR2 SQIVND (reference sequence). V lost 3 bases and J lost 2, with 5 bases in between. This CDR3 is built from 13 residues. In DNA form, the CDR3 reads TGTGCCAGTAGTATTGGAGCTGGAAACACCATATATTTT. Translating gives CASSIGAGNTIYF.

V usage is TRBV12-5 and J usage is TRBJ2-3, with TRBD1 matching over 8 bases. V trimming: 6 bases; J trimming: 0 bases; junction bases outside the gene matches: 5. The germline CDR1 and CDR2 sequences are LGHNT and FRNRAP. The CDR3 sequence is 15 residues long. The CDR3 region has the DNA TGTGCTAGTGGGGCCAGGGGGCTTAGCACAGATACGCAGTATTTT. Translating gives CASGARGLSTDTQYF.

As DNA, the CDR3 is TGTGCCAGCAGCGTTCAGGGGTGGAATTCACCCCTCCACTTT. It is translated as CASSVQGWNSPLHF. The gene calls are TRBV9 and TRBJ1-6; D is possibly TRBD1 (6 bases). V was clipped by 2 bases and J by 7 bases, with 10 bases between them. Germline CDR1 SGDLS, CDR2 YYNGEE. This CDR3 spans 14 amino acids.

The gene calls are TRBV2 and TRBJ1-2; 7 bases line up with TRBD1. The CDR3 consists of 14 residues. Losses at the gene ends were 2 bases for V and 5 bases for J; bases not matched to a gene: 5. In germline, CDR1 is SNHLY, CDR2 FYNNEI. CDR3 nucleotide sequence: TGTGCCAGCAGTGAATGGGGCAGGGGGTATGGCTACACCTTC. This gives the protein CASSEWGRGYGYTF. Based on the CDR3 plus reference TRBV2 and TRBJ1-2, the full variable domain is EPEVTQTPSHQVTQMGQEVILRCVPISNHLYFYWYRQILGQKVEFLVSFYNNEISEKSEIFDDQFSVERPDGSNFTLKIRSTKLEDSAMYFCASSEWGRGYGYTFGSGTRLTVV.

The chain has TRBV7-2 and TRBJ2-7; perhaps TRBD1 as D (6 bases). The germline gives CDR1 SGHTA, CDR2 FQGNSA. This CDR3 spans 14 amino acids. V shed 1 base and J shed 2 bases, with 9 bases lying between them. CDR3 sequence: CASSLGTAPYEQYF. The CDR3 nucleotides read TGTGCCAGCAGCTTAGGGACAGCTCCCTACGAGCAGTACTTC.

The V call is TRBV7-9, the J call TRBJ2-7; the match to TRBD1 covers 10 bases. The CDR3 loop spans 15 amino acids. V shed 3 bases and J 3 bases; nucleotides not matched to a gene: 5. Per the germline V gene, CDR1 is SEHNR and CDR2 is FQNEAQ (reference sequence). This chain's CDR3 is CASSFPGTGDYEQYF. The CDR3, as DNA: TGTGCCAGCAGCTTCCCCGGGACAGGGGACTACGAGCAGTACTTC.

The rearrangement joins TRBV5-4 to TRBJ1-2; D is perhaps TRBD1 (5 bases). CDR1 and CDR2 (germline): SGHNT, YYREEE (reference sequence). The CDR3 loop spans 13 amino acids. V lost 1 base and J 5 bases, leaving 9 bases between the germline ends. CDR3 DNA: TGTGCCAGCAGCTTGCCAGGGTCTTATGGCTACACCTTC. This codes for CASSLPGSYGYTF. The full variable domain, in which reference TRBV5-4 and TRBJ1-2 provide the parts outside the CDR3, is ETGVTQSPTHLIKTRGQQVTLRCSSQSGHNTVSWYQQALGQGPQFIFQYYREEENGRGNFPPRFSGLQFPNYSSELNVNALELDDSALYLCASSLPGSYGYTFGSGTRLTVV.

The chain combines TRBV7-3 with TRBJ1-2; 7 bases are shared with TRBD1. There are 15 residues in the CDR3. CDR1 is SGHTA, CDR2 FQGTGA, per germline. Germline trimming cut 5 bases from V and 2 bases from J; bases unmatched to any gene: 8. The CDR3, as DNA: TGTGCCAGCAGCCGATCCGGGACAGACAACTATGGCTACACCTTC. Protein sequence: CASSRSGTDNYGYTF.

This chain connects TRBV5-6 to TRBJ2-7; the D gene is possibly TRBD1 (5 bases). V was cut by 0 bases and J by 3 bases, with 16 bases left in between. Germline assignment: CDR1 SGHDT and CDR2 YYEEEE. This CDR3 is built from 16 residues. The CDR3 loop is CASSLVLGKGRYEQYF. The CDR3 region has the DNA TGTGCCAGCAGCTTGGTTCTGGGAAAGGGGCGCTACGAGCAGTACTTC.

The rearrangement joins TRBV4-1 to TRBJ2-4, with 10 bases identical to TRBD1. This CDR3 comprises 15 residues. Germline CDR1 and CDR2: MGHRA and YSYEKL. Trimming at V came to 3 bases and at J to 7 bases, leaving 6 bases not matched to a gene. The CDR3 region has the DNA TGCGCCAGCAGCCACCTAGACAGGGGGCGTAACATTCAGTACTTC. Encoded protein: CASSHLDRGRNIQYF.

CDR3 loop: CASGTRPGDIQYF. The DNA of the CDR3 is TGTGCCAGTGGAACCCGGCCGGGGGACATTCAGTACTTC. The V call is TRBV12-3 or TRBV12-4, the J call TRBJ2-4, with D possibly matching TRBD2 (6 bases). This CDR3 region has 13 residues. The V and J ends lost 9 bases and 8 bases respectively, with 17 bases between them.

The chain combines TRBV7-9 with TRBJ1-4; weak D call: TRBD1 (6 bases). The CDR3 loop spans 15 amino acids. CDR1 and CDR2 from the germline V gene are SEHNR and FQNEAQ (reference sequence). The V gene lost 1 base and the J gene lost 7 bases, with 13 bases spanning the gap. CDR3 nucleotides: TGTGCCAGCAGCTTAGGACGCGGGGGCGGTGAAAAACTGTTTTTT. Translation: CASSLGRGGGEKLFF.

The rearrangement links TRBV7-6 to TRBJ2-7; weak D call: TRBD2 (7 bases). Germline CDR1 and CDR2: SGHVS and FNYEAQ. The CDR3 is made up of 15 amino acids. V gave up 1 base and J gave up 2 bases, with 12 bases separating them. CDR3 in amino acids: CASSLEGGDPYEQYF. CDR3 DNA: TGTGCCAGCAGCTTAGAGGGGGGGGATCCCTACGAGCAGTACTTC.

The gene calls are TRBV18 and TRBJ2-3; the match to TRBD1 covers 12 bases. Per the germline V gene, CDR1 is KGHSH and CDR2 is LQKENI. The CDR3 totals 18 residues. The V and J ends lost 0 bases and 1 base, in that order; junction bases with no gene match: 5. CDR3 sequence: CASSPPGTGGGGTDTQYF. CDR3 bases: TGTGCCAGCTCACCACCCGGGACAGGGGGCGGTGGCACAGATACGCAGTATTTT.

The rearrangement links TRBV19 to TRBJ1-1, with TRBD1 identical over 10 bases. The CDR3 sequence is 15 residues long. V trimming: 6 bases; J trimming: 4 bases; junction bases outside the gene matches: 8. In germline, CDR1 is LNHDA, CDR2 SQIVND (reference sequence). CDR3 sequence: CASSKTGGRVTEAFF. The CDR3 DNA sequence: TGTGCCAGTAGCAAGACAGGGGGCCGGGTCACTGAAGCTTTCTTT.

This sequence joins TRBV7-6 and TRBJ1-4; TRBD1 aligns across 8 bases. The CDR3 has 15 amino acids. The J segment lost 3 bases and the V segment lost 0 bases, leaving 0 bases of the junction unmatched. Germline CDR1 is SGHVS and CDR2 is FNYEAQ. In DNA, the CDR3 is TGTGCCAGCAGCTTAGCGACAGGGGCTAATGAAAAACTGTTTTTT. Translated, it gives CASSLATGANEKLFF.

The rearrangement joins TRBV29-1 to TRBJ2-2; TRBD2 is a possible D gene (6 bases). Germline values: CDR1 SQVTM, CDR2 ANQGSEA. Trimming removed 5 bases at V and 0 bases at J, with 13 bases between. The CDR3 spans 15 residues. CDR3 nucleotide sequence: TGCAGCGTTCGACCGGGACTCACGAACACCGGGGAGCTGTTTTTT. This sequence encodes CSVRPGLTNTGELFF.

This chain uses TRBV2 with TRBJ2-7, with D unclear. Germline CDR1 reads SNHLY; CDR2 reads FYNNEI. The CDR3 runs 13 residues. Trimming shortened V by 5 bases and J by 2 bases, and 10 bases separated the two germline ends. CDR3 region: CASSSTPTYEQYF. In nucleotides, the CDR3 is TGTGCCAGCAGTTCGACACCGACCTACGAGCAGTACTTC.

CDR3 amino acids: CASSYSGGFPEAFF. The CDR3 coding sequence is TGTGCCAGCAGTTACTCGGGGGGTTTCCCTGAAGCTTTCTTT. The J gene is TRBJ1-1, the V gene TRBV6-2 or TRBV6-3; D is possibly TRBD1 (5 bases). The germline V gene has CDR1 MNHEY and CDR2 SVGEGT. The CDR3 covers 14 residues. Trimming took 0 bases from V and 6 from J, leaving 11 bases between them.

This sequence joins TRBV4-3 and TRBJ2-6; D is uncertain. The germline V and J ends were trimmed by 4 bases and 3 bases, with 10 bases remaining between them. Germline V gene sequence: CDR1 LGHNA, CDR2 YSLEER. The CDR3 sequence is 15 residues long. In DNA form, the CDR3 reads TGCGCCAGCAGCCGAACCTCAGGTGGGGCCAACGTCCTGACTTTC. This codes for CASSRTSGGANVLTF.

V and J are TRBV6-5 and TRBJ1-1; no clear D. Germline CDR1 MNHEY, CDR2 SVGAGI. Trimming left V 5 bases short and J 0 bases short, with 10 bases between. CDR3 length: 14 amino acids. CDR3 protein: CASSIRTMNTEAFF. The CDR3 DNA follows: TGTGCCAGCAGTATCAGAACCATGAACACTGAAGCTTTCTTT.

V gene TRBV3-1 (or the pseudogene TRBV3-2) combines with J gene TRBJ2-3, with a possible D match to TRBD2 (6 bases). CDR3 length equals 14 residues. Trimming pared 3 bases from V and 6 bases from J, leaving 13 bases between. The germline CDR1 and CDR2 sequences are LGHDT and YNNKEL (reference sequence). The CDR3: CASSQGTRGDTQYF. CDR3 nucleotides: TGTGCCAGCAGCCAGGGGACCCGGGGGGATACGCAGTATTTT.